Below are 7 T cell receptor beta chains sequenced from a single sample in a study of T cells after yellow fever vaccination. TCRdb ran MiXCR on the 5' RACE reads and lists one entry per CDR3 protein. Of about 210,000 distinct CDR3 sequences listed, approximately 3.2% are singletons. Specimen: CD4+ T cells sorted from PBMCs, collected 10 days after the yellow fever booster vaccination. The receptors were sampled from a man younger than 35 who received the YFV17D yellow fever vaccine.

V gene TRBV7-2 combines with J gene TRBJ2-1; D is perhaps TRBD2 (5 bases). Per the germline V gene, CDR1 is SGHTA and CDR2 is FQGNSA. The CDR3 covers 13 residues. The V gene lost 6 bases and the J gene lost 7 bases, with 13 bases spanning the gap. CDR3 sequence: CASSLSGVNEQFF. CDR3 nucleotides: TGTGCCAGCAGTCTAAGCGGTGTTAATGAGCAGTTCTTC.

In its sample, this clonotype was seen many times. J is TRBJ2-5 and V is TRBV7-2; D is tentatively TRBD1 or TRBD2 (5 bases each). The CDR3 has 15 amino acids. Germline loops: CDR1 SGHTA, CDR2 FQGNSA. With 3 bases removed from V and 7 bases from J, the gap between germline ends came to 18 bases. The DNA for the CDR3 is TGTGCCAGCAGCTTTATTTGGGGGAATGACGGGACCCAGTACTTC. It codes for CASSFIWGNDGTQYF.

This chain links TRBV5-1 with TRBJ1-1; 9 bases fit TRBD1. The CDR3 has 16 residues. V dropped 6 bases and J dropped 0; count of bases not matched to a gene: 9. CDR1 is SGHRS, CDR2 YFSETQ, per germline. CDR3 in amino acids: CASTPDRGLMNTEAFF. CDR3 DNA: TGCGCCAGCACCCCGGACAGGGGTTTAATGAACACTGAAGCTTTCTTT.

This chain joins TRBV20-1 and TRBJ2-3; TRBD1 is a possible D gene (7 bases). Between the trimmed V and J ends, which lost 5 bases and 5 bases, there was a span of 26 bases. The CDR3 runs to 17 residues. Germline CDR1 is DFQATT and CDR2 is SNEGSKA (reference sequence). CDR3 coding DNA: TGCAGTGCTGCCGGGGGTGGTCGAGGGGGCAAGGAAGATACGCAGTATTTT. This codes for CSAAGGGRGGKEDTQYF.

V usage is TRBV7-9 and J usage is TRBJ2-5; D is perhaps TRBD1 or TRBD2 (7 bases each). Germline V gene lookup returns CDR1 SEHNR and CDR2 FQNEAQ (reference sequence). Trimming cost V 8 bases and J 5 bases, with 18 bases left between them. CDR3 length equals 14 residues. The DNA for the CDR3 is TGTGCCAGCGTTGGTTTGGGAGGGGGCGAGACCCAGTACTTC. As protein: CASVGLGGGETQYF.

This clonotype was observed a few times. The rearrangement uses TRBV5-1 and TRBJ1-1; D is unresolved. The CDR3 is 15 residues long. V shed 1 base and J shed 0 bases, with 10 bases lying between them. Germline V gene lookup returns CDR1 SGHRS and CDR2 YFSETQ. The CDR3, as DNA: TGCGCCAGCAGCTTGCTAGGCATCATGAACACTGAAGCTTTCTTT. Its protein product is CASSLLGIMNTEAFF.

This clonotype was recorded at least ten times. This sequence joins TRBV20-1 and TRBJ1-1; D gene uncertain. Trimming stripped 2 bases from V and 5 bases from J, with 12 bases between. Germline loops: CDR1 DFQATT, CDR2 SNEGSKA (reference sequence). The CDR3 spans 13 residues. As DNA, the CDR3 is TGCAGTGCTAGAACGAACGACGGGACTGAAGCTTTCTTT. Translated, it gives CSARTNDGTEAFF.